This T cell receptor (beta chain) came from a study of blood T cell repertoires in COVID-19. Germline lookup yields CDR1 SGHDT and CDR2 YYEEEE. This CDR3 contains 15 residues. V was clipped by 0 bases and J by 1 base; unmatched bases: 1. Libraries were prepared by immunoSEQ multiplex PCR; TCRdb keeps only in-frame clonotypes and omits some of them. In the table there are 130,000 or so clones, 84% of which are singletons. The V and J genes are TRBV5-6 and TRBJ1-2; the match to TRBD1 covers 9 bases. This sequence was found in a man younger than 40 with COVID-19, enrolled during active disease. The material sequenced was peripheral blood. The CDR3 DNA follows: TGTGCCAGCAGCTTGGGACAGGGGGGTAACTATGGCTACACCTTC. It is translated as CASSLGQGGNYGYTF.